This T cell receptor (beta chain) came from a study of blood T cell repertoires in COVID-19. At the level of the study: Collection of acute and convalescent COVID-19 samples took place in the United States, Italy and Spain.

Sequenced by immunoSEQ multiplex PCR; TCRdb stores in-frame clones only, minus some. The data contain around 450,000 clones, around 90% of them singletons. The CDR3 runs to 13 residues. Trimming stripped 9 bases from V and 9 bases from J, with 16 bases between. Looked up from germline, CDR1 is SGHDT and CDR2 is YYEEEE. This chain links TRBV5-6 with TRBJ1-6; a possible D gene is TRBD1 (6 bases). The specimen was PBMCs or T cells enriched from blood (not recorded which). The receptor comes from a woman aged 18 to 35 who had recovered from COVID-19. Here the CDR3 DNA reads TGTGCCATCCCGGGACAAGGCTTTTCACCCCTCCACTTT. Protein sequence: CAIPGQGFSPLHF.